These 7 T cell receptor beta chains were sequenced from one sample in a study of OX40 agonist ivuxolimab in advanced cancers. Here immunoSEQ multiplex PCR was the method, and the copy in TCRdb shows in-frame clones only, minus some. This table holds 30,000 to 40,000 clones, roughly nine tenths found once. The sequences come from CD4+ or CD8+ T cells sorted from blood, collected in a trial of the OX40 agonist ivuxolimab. Receptors originate from an adult with an advanced solid tumor such as melanoma, head and neck, liver or kidney cancer.

For the CDR3, the DNA is TGTGCCAGCAGTTTACGGACGCGGAGGGGGGCAGATACGCAGTATTTT. Protein: CASSLRTRRGADTQYF. This rearrangement joins TRBV27 to TRBJ2-3; D is possibly TRBD1 or TRBD2 (6 bases each). CDR1 is MNHEY and CDR2 is SMNVEV in the germline V gene (reference sequence). The CDR3 length is 16 residues. V was clipped by 2 bases and J by 4 bases, with 16 bases between them.

The chain joins TRBV5-1 to TRBJ2-7, with 8 bases identical to TRBD1. The CDR3 contains 14 residues. The V and J ends lost 0 bases and 4 bases, in that order; junction bases with no gene match: 3. Germline CDR1 and CDR2: SGHRS and YFSETQ. CDR3 nucleotide sequence: TGCGCCAGCAGCTTGGGCCAGGGGGCATACGAGCAGTACTTC. Amino acids: CASSLGQGAYEQYF.

The chain combines TRBV19 with TRBJ2-5; TRBD1 or TRBD2 may be the D gene (5 bases each). The closer fit of TRBJ2-7 to the DNA end suggests the J call may be wrong. CDR3 length: 13 amino acids. CDR1 is LNHDA and CDR2 is SQIVND in the germline V gene (reference sequence). The CDR3 nucleotides are TGTGCCAGTAGTGAGGGACCCTGGTACGAGCAGTACTTC. Translating it yields CASSEGPWYEQYF.

The rearrangement links TRBV7-2 to TRBJ2-3; no definite D call. Between the trimmed V and J ends, which lost 1 base and 4 bases, there was a span of 12 bases. The length of the CDR3 is 15 residues. Per germline, CDR1 SGHTA and CDR2 FQGNSA. The CDR3 nucleotides are TGTGCCAGCAGCTTAGAGGACCGACCCGCAGATACGCAGTATTTT. It translates to CASSLEDRPADTQYF.

The chain links TRBV7-9 to TRBJ2-5, with D perhaps matching TRBD2 (6 bases). The V gene lost 4 bases and the J gene lost 7 bases, with 19 bases spanning the gap. Germline V gives CDR1 SEHNR, CDR2 FQNEAQ (reference sequence). The CDR3 runs 15 residues. The CDR3 sequence: CASSSTGTASGTQYF. The CDR3 nucleotides are TGTGCCAGCAGCTCTACCGGGACTGCGAGTGGGACCCAGTACTTC.

V usage is TRBV7-8 and J usage is TRBJ2-7; no clear D. CDR3 length: 12 residues. Trimming pared 1 base from V and 4 bases from J, leaving 5 bases between. Per germline, CDR1 SGHVS and CDR2 FQNEAQ. CDR3 nucleotide sequence: TGTGCCAGCAGCTTAGGCTCGTACGAGCAGTACTTC. This sequence encodes CASSLGSYEQYF. Variable domain in full (rest from reference TRBV7-8 and TRBJ2-7): GAGVSQSPRYKVAKRGQDVALRCDPISGHVSLFWYQQALGQGPEFLTYFQNEAQLDKSGLPSDRFFAERPEGSVSTLKIQRTQQEDSAVYLCASSLGSYEQYFGPGTRLTVT.

This clone is categorized as medium-sized. This chain joins TRBV6-4 and TRBJ2-1; the D gene is possibly TRBD2 (5 bases). V was clipped by 0 bases and J by 4 bases, with 10 bases between them. The CDR3 runs 15 residues. Germline V gene data show CDR1 as MRHNA and CDR2 as SNTAGT. The CDR3 nucleotides read TGTGCCAGCAGTGACTCCAGCGGAGCTTACAATGAGCAGTTCTTC. Its translation: CASSDSSGAYNEQFF.